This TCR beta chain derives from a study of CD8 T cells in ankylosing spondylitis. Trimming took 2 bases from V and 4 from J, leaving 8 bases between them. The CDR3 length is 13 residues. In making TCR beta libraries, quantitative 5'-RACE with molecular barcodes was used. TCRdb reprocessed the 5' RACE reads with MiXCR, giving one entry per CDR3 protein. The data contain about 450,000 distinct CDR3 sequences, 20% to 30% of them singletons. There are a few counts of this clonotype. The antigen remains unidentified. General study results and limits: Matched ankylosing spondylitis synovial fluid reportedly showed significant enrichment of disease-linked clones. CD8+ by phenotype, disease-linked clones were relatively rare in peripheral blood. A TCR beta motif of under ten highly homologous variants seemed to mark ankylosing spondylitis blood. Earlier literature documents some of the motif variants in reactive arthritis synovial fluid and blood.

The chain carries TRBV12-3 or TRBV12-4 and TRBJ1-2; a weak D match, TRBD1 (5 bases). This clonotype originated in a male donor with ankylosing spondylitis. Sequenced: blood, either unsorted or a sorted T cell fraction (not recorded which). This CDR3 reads CASSLYRSYGYTF. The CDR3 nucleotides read TGTGCCAGCAGTTTATACAGGAGCTATGGCTACACCTTC.